These 21 T cell receptor beta chains came from one sample sequenced in a study of blood T cells in healthy people across ages. A second PCR, run for 7 to 11 cycles, used a sample-barcoded 5' primer plus a J-beta primer mix. One entry per CDR3 protein, called by TCRdb with MiXCR from the 5' RACE reads. The data show over 550,000 distinct CDR3 sequences, 25% to 30% seen once. The specimen sequenced was blood. The receptors here all came from a woman older than 75 in good health.

The sample holds many counts of this clonotype. The chain carries TRBV18 and TRBJ2-3; D ambiguous. Germline V CDR1 and CDR2: KGHSH, LQKENI. The length of the CDR3 is 13 residues. The V and J ends lost 5 bases and 5 bases respectively, with 11 bases between them. The CDR3 sequence: CASSSHKGDTQYF. The DNA for the CDR3 is TGTGCCAGCTCATCGCACAAAGGAGATACGCAGTATTTT.

The chain links TRBV27 to TRBJ2-7, with D unresolved. Trimming removed 2 bases at V and 0 bases at J, with 8 bases between. The CDR3 runs 14 residues. Germline-derived CDR1 and CDR2 are MNHEY and SMNVEV (reference sequence). The CDR3 here is CASSLDVTSYEQYF. The CDR3, as DNA: TGTGCCAGCAGTTTAGACGTGACCTCCTACGAGCAGTACTTC.

This clonotype was seen at least ten times. The V call is TRBV4-1, the J call TRBJ2-7; 9 nucleotides agree with TRBD1. The germline V gene encodes CDR1 MGHRA and CDR2 YSYEKL. CDR3 length equals 17 residues. V shed 3 bases, J shed 4 bases, and the junction held 13 bases outside the gene matches. The CDR3 protein is CASSHPSAGTGLYEQYF. CDR3 nucleotide sequence: TGCGCCAGCAGCCACCCCTCGGCTGGGACAGGGCTTTACGAGCAGTACTTC.

The rearrangement joins TRBV7-9 to TRBJ2-1; 11 bases line up with TRBD2. V gave up 5 bases and J gave up 7 bases; unmatched junction bases: 16. Germline CDR1 reads SEHNR; CDR2 reads FQNEAQ (reference sequence). The CDR3 has 18 residues. The CDR3 DNA is TGTGCCAGCAGCCCGAACCCCGTAGCGGGGGGGCCTAGGAATGAGCAGTTCTTC. It codes for CASSPNPVAGGPRNEQFF.

This clonotype has a handful of counts. At one of its ends the junction is not consistent with the germline gene, which may arise from a read error. The V gene is TRBV2, the J gene TRBJ1-5; 10 nucleotides line up with TRBD1. Germline CDR1 is SNHLY and CDR2 is FYNNEI. This CDR3 contains 15 residues. The CDR3 loop is CAGSGDRGFNQPQHF. The CDR3 bases are TGTGCCGGCAGTGGGGACAGGGGTTTCAATCAGCCCCAGCATTTT. Full variable domain (rest looked up from reference TRBV2 and TRBJ1-5): EPEVTQTPSHQVTQMGQEVILRCVPISNHLYFYWYRQILGQKVEFLVSFYNNEISEKSEIFDDQFSVERPDGSNFTLKIRSTKLEDSAMYFCAGSGDRGFNQPQHFGDGTRLSIL.

The chain combines TRBV6-5 with TRBJ2-1; 7 nucleotides align to TRBD1. The germline gives CDR1 MNHEY, CDR2 SVGAGI. The CDR3 is 15 amino acids. Losses at the gene ends were 10 bases for V and 8 bases for J; bases not matched to a gene: 17. The CDR3 DNA sequence: TGTGCCAACGAACCAGACCACAGGGGAAGCCATGAGCAGTTCTTC. This translates into CANEPDHRGSHEQFF.

Ten or more counts support this clonotype. The chain uses TRBV7-2 and TRBJ2-3, with a tentative D call TRBD2 (5 bases). V lost 6 bases to trimming and J lost 2 bases, with 15 bases between them. The CDR3 consists of 15 residues. The germline V gene encodes CDR1 SGHTA and CDR2 FQGNSA. The chain's CDR3 is CASRLSGTTTDTQYF. The CDR3 DNA sequence: TGTGCCAGCAGATTGAGCGGCACTACCACAGATACGCAGTATTTT. Combining the CDR3 with reference TRBV7-2 and TRBJ2-3 gives the whole variable domain GAGVSQSPSNKVTEKGKDVELRCDPISGHTALYWYRQSLGQGLEFLIYFQGNSAPDKSGLPSDRFSAERTGGSVSTLTIQRTQQEDSAVYLCASRLSGTTTDTQYFGPGTRLTVL.

Notes on this clonotype: The junction shows a germline mismatch at one end, possibly a read error. The chain uses TRBV2 and TRBJ2-4, with D possibly being TRBD1 or TRBD2 (5 bases each). CDR3 size: 13 residues. The germline V gene has CDR1 SNHLY and CDR2 FYNNEI. CDR3 bases: TGTGCCAGCGGTGAGGGGGCCAAAAACATTCAGTACTTC. It encodes CASGEGAKNIQYF.

This clonotype showed up just a few times. The rearrangement joins TRBV27 to TRBJ1-5, with D maybe TRBD1 (6 bases). V was trimmed by 2 bases and J by 2 bases, leaving 7 bases between them. The CDR3 is 14 amino acids. Germline V gene sequence: CDR1 MNHEY, CDR2 SMNVEV (reference sequence). The CDR3 spells CASSLRQGNQPQHF. The CDR3 region has the DNA TGTGCCAGCAGTTTAAGACAGGGCAATCAGCCCCAGCATTTT.

This clonotype was picked up many times. The chain recombines TRBV24-1 with TRBJ2-7; D is unresolved. The germline CDR1 and CDR2 sequences are KGHDR and SFDVKD. The germline V and J ends were trimmed by 0 bases and 5 bases, with 7 bases remaining between them. This CDR3 comprises 13 residues. CDR3: CATSDLMRDEQYF. The CDR3, as DNA: TGTGCCACCAGTGATTTGATGAGAGACGAGCAGTACTTC.

This clonotype was detected ten times or more. V gene TRBV27 combines with J gene TRBJ2-1, with no clear D. Germline CDR1 MNHEY, CDR2 SMNVEV (reference sequence). The CDR3 extends over 13 amino acids. Trimming removed 5 bases from V and 6 bases from J, with 11 bases in between. The CDR3 loop reads CASSNTPANEQFF. The CDR3 bases are TGTGCCAGCAGTAATACCCCGGCCAATGAGCAGTTCTTC.

At least ten counts were recorded for this clonotype. This sequence joins TRBV20-1 and TRBJ1-1; 10 bases line up with TRBD1. The CDR3 extends over 16 amino acids. V shed 4 bases, J shed 1 base, and the junction held 9 bases outside the gene matches. CDR1 and CDR2 from the germline V gene are DFQATT and SNEGSKA (reference sequence). CDR3 amino acids: CSATPPTGGWNTEAFF. For the CDR3, the DNA is TGCAGTGCTACCCCACCGACAGGGGGCTGGAACACTGAAGCTTTCTTT.

Of note for this clonotype: A much larger clone lies a single base off, so this may be a read error. The chain employs TRBV10-3 and TRBJ2-7; 10 bases fit TRBD1. This CDR3 has 15 residues. Germline CDR1 ENHRY, CDR2 SYGVKD. This chain's CDR3 is CGISRRDRGSYEQYF. In nucleotides, the CDR3 is TGTGGCATCAGCCGCCGGGACAGGGGATCCTACGAGCAGTACTTC.

This clonotype is a singleton in its sample. This sequence joins TRBV6-6 and TRBJ2-1; D is ambiguous. The J call is uncertain, as TRBJ2-7 better fits the DNA end. CDR3 length: 12 amino acids. Germline V lookup: CDR1 MNHNY, CDR2 SVGAGI (reference sequence). CDR3 sequence: CASSISYNEQYF. For the CDR3, the DNA is TGTGCCAGCAGTATCTCCTACAATGAGCAGTACTTC.

The DNA for the CDR3 is TGTGCCAGCAGACGCTCTGGCGCCTACGAGCAGTACTTC. It codes for CASRRSGAYEQYF. V is TRBV12-3 or TRBV12-4 and J is TRBJ2-7; D is unresolved. V was clipped by 6 bases and J by 2 bases, with 11 bases between them. The CDR3 has 13 amino acids.

On this clonotype itself: Being one base from a much bigger clone, this may be a read error. J is TRBJ2-1 and V is TRBV3-1; 9 bases match TRBD1. The CDR3 length is 16 residues. In germline, CDR1 is LGHDT, CDR2 YNNKEL (reference sequence). For the CDR3, the DNA is TGTGCCAGCAGTCCTCCGGGACAGGGATTAGGGAATGAGCATTTCTTC. Amino acids: CASSPPGQGLGNEHFF.

For this clonotype: At one of its ends the junction is not consistent with the germline gene, which may arise from a read error. The V gene is TRBV5-5, the J gene TRBJ1-2; no firm D call. The CDR3 has 14 amino acids. Germline assignment: CDR1 SGHKS and CDR2 YYEKEE (reference sequence). The CDR3 region has the DNA TGTGCCAGCAGCTTGTATGTCCTCAGCTACGGCTACATCTTC. Its protein product is CASSLYVLSYGYIF.

This clonotype was observed many times. This rearrangement joins TRBV6-1 to TRBJ2-7; tentatively, D is TRBD1 (5 bases). The germline gives CDR1 MNHNS, CDR2 SASEGT. V lost 4 bases and J lost 1, with 8 bases in between. The CDR3 loop spans 13 amino acids. CDR3 nucleotides: TGTGCCAGCAGTGCAGGGCGGTCCTACGAGCAGTACTTC. The encoded protein is CASSAGRSYEQYF.

This clonotype was picked up many times. The rearrangement joins TRBV10-3 to TRBJ1-2; possible D gene TRBD1, 6 bases. V lost 7 bases and J 3 bases, leaving 12 bases between the germline ends. Germline values: CDR1 ENHRY, CDR2 SYGVKD. The CDR3 has 13 residues. CDR3 nucleotide sequence: TGTGCCATCACCAAAGGGGGGGACTATGGCTACACCTTC. Translated, it gives CAITKGGDYGYTF.

This clonotype has only one observation. V and J are TRBV30 and TRBJ1-2; D is possibly TRBD1 (5 bases). The germline V and J ends were trimmed by 1 base and 9 bases, with 15 bases remaining between them. The germline CDR1 and CDR2 sequences are GTSNPN and SVGIG (reference sequence). This CDR3 region has 13 residues. DNA for the CDR3: TGTGCCTGGAGTGGTCCGGACAACCGGCGCTACACCTTC. Amino acid sequence: CAWSGPDNRRYTF. The complete variable domain, with remaining parts taken from reference TRBV30 and TRBJ1-2, reads SQTIHQWPATLVQPVGSPLSLECTVEGTSNPNLYWYRQAAGRGLQLLFYSVGIGQISSEVPQNLSASRPQDRQFILSSKKLLLSDSGFYLCAWSGPDNRRYTFGSGTRLTVV.

This clonotype has at least ten counts. This sequence may be a read error, since a much larger clone differs from it by one base. The gene calls are TRBV7-2 and TRBJ2-5, with 11 positions matching TRBD2. The CDR3 spans 15 residues. After removal of 1 base from V and 5 bases from J, the junction contained 3 bases not matched to a gene. CDR1 SGHTA and CDR2 FQGNSA come from the germline V gene. The DNA for the CDR3 is TGTGCCAGCAGCTTAGGACTAGCGGGGAGGGAGACCCAGTACTTC. Translated, it gives CASSLGLAGRETQYF. The whole variable domain, remainder taken from reference TRBV7-2 and TRBJ2-5, is GAGVSQSPSNKVTEKGKDVELRCDPISGHTALYWYRQSLGQGLEFLIYFQGNSAPDKSGLPSDRFSAERTGGSVSTLTIQRTQQEDSAVYLCASSLGLAGRETQYFGPGTRLLVL.